This entry concerns a single T cell receptor (beta chain). Antigen unknown. Vbeta (60) and Jbeta (13) primers were used in the PCR. The assay was immunoSEQ multiplex PCR, and TCRdb's table has in-frame clones only and misses some. The profile shows approximately 88,000 clones, more than 70% of them singletons. The CDR3 is made up of 17 amino acids. Trimming removed 4 bases from V and 5 bases from J, with 21 bases in between. The V gene's germline CDR1 is MGHRA and CDR2 YSYEKL. The record originates from a study of cytomegalovirus exposure and HLA in healthy donors. Overall study context: Prior work identified around 120 million unique TCR beta sequences in approximately 180 million T cells.

The study, taken as a whole, reports: One variant, a missense change in DCLRE1C, was linked in a later analysis to TCR beta V- and J-gene trimming. When a later analysis was performed, an Asian-associated ancestry cluster reportedly had fewer N-insertions than the roughly 640-donor mean.

The chain carries TRBV4-1 and TRBJ2-1; maybe TRBD2 (6 bases). Sequenced sample: PBMCs. The sequence was obtained from a young man in good health and CMV-seronegative. The DNA of the CDR3 is TGCGCCAGCAGCCGCGGGGACCGGGCACTAGTAAACAATGAGCAGTTCTTC. Translation: CASSRGDRALVNNEQFF.